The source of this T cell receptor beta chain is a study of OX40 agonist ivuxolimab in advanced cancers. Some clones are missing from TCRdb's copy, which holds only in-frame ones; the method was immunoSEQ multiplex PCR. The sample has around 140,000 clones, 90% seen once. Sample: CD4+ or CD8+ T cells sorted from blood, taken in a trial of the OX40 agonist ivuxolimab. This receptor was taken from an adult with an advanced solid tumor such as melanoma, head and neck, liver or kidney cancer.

CDR3 amino acids: CASSSPTVGTDTQYF. As DNA, the CDR3 is TGTGCCAGCAGCTCCCCTACCGTAGGCACAGATACGCAGTATTTT. The chain links TRBV7-6 to TRBJ2-3, with no clear D. V dropped 4 bases and J dropped 1 base, with 12 bases sitting between them. The CDR3 is 15 residues long. CDR1 SGHVS and CDR2 FNYEAQ come from the germline V gene. Full variable domain (rest looked up from reference TRBV7-6 and TRBJ2-3): GAGVSQSPRYKVTKRGQDVALRCDPISGHVSLYWYRQALGQGPEFLTYFNYEAQQDKSGLPNDRFSAERPEGSISTLTIQRTEQRDSAMYRCASSSPTVGTDTQYFGPGTRLTVL.